The rows below give T cell receptor beta chains drawn from one sample of a study of technical replicates of blood from a few donors. The table came from immunoSEQ multiplex PCR; TCRdb's copy has only in-frame clones and leaves some out. This sample carries 60,000 to 70,000 clones, around 86% of them seen once, and the ten largest clones take about 5%. The sequenced sample was PBMCs. The receptors derive from a human donor in good health. Some clones in this sample may be carry-over from other donors' samples. Each CDR3 is given with its conserved first and last residue. A D gene is named only where the DNA matches it firmly. The size of a clone is reported for some rows only, either as once, few or many, or as a class for expanded clones.

abundance	v_gene	j_gene	d_gene	CDR3nt	CDR3aa
-	TRBV13	TRBJ1-3	-	TGTGCCAGCAGCTCCAGGGTTAGTGGAAACACCATATATTTT	CASSSRVSGNTIYF
-	TRBV19	TRBJ1-2	-	TGTGCCAGTAGTGGTTCGTTCGGTGGCTACACCTTC	CASSGSFGGYTF
-	TRBV11-3	TRBJ2-1	TRBD2	TGTGCCAGCAGCGAGACTAGCGGGACCTGGCAGTTCTTC	CASSETSGTWQFF
-	TRBV2	TRBJ2-3	TRBD2	TGTGCCAGCGCCCCCCTGACTAGCGGGGGCACAGATACGCAGTATTTT	CASAPLTSGGTDTQYF
-	TRBV7-2	TRBJ2-1	TRBD2	TGTGCCAGCAGCACTACTAGCGGGAGGGCCCTCGGGACTGGGAATGAGCAGTTCTTC	CASSTTSGRALGTGNEQFF
-	TRBV4-1	TRBJ2-2	TRBD2	TGCGCCAGCAGCCGGACTAGGTCCGGGGAGCTGTTTTTT	CASSRTRSGELFF
-	TRBV2	TRBJ2-3	-	TGTGCCAGCAAGCAGGGTGGCACAGATACGCAGTATTTT	CASKQGGTDTQYF
-	TRBV5-1	TRBJ2-1	-	TGCGCCAGCAGCTTCCCGCGAAATGAGCAGTTCTTC	CASSFPRNEQFF
-	TRBV10-3	TRBJ1-2	-	TGTGCCATCAGTGAGTCGTCTTCAGGGGCCCTCTCGGGTGGCTACACCTTC	CAISESSSGALSGGYTF
-	TRBV27	TRBJ2-1	TRBD2	TGTGCCAGCAGTTTGGCTAGCGGGGCCAGTGAGCAGTTCTTC	CASSLASGASEQFF
few	TRBV5-4	TRBJ1-2	-	TGTGCCAGCAGCGGCCTTAGGGGGGGAGGTGGCTACACCTTC	CASSGLRGGGGYTF
-	TRBV6-5	TRBJ2-7	TRBD2	TGTGCCAGCAGATCCGGGACTAGCGGGCCCTACGAGCAGTACTTC	CASRSGTSGPYEQYF
-	TRBV7-2	TRBJ2-3	TRBD1	TGTGCCAGCAGCTTAGAACCTCCACGACAGGGGGCTACTGATACGCAGTATTTT	CASSLEPPRQGATDTQYF
-	TRBV10-3	TRBJ2-5	TRBD2	TGTGCCATCGGGGGGACTAGCGGGAGTGGGGAGACCCAGTACTTC	CAIGGTSGSGETQYF
-	TRBV19	TRBJ1-2	TRBD1	TGTGCCACCGCGGGACAGGGTGGCGGCTACACCTTC	CATAGQGGGYTF
-	TRBV2	TRBJ2-3	TRBD2	TGTGCCAGCAGTGAATGGGGGGGGAGCACAGATACGCAGTATTTT	CASSEWGGSTDTQYF
-	TRBV2	TRBJ1-1	TRBD1	TGTGCCAGCAGTGAATTTGACGCCGGGACAGGGTTTAGCACTGAAGCTTTCTTT	CASSEFDAGTGFSTEAFF
-	TRBV27	TRBJ2-7	TRBD1	TGTGCCAGCAGTTCCCTACAGGGGGCTAGGTCCTACGAGCAGTACTTC	CASSSLQGARSYEQYF
-	TRBV7-2	TRBJ2-7	-	TGTGCCAGCAGCTTAGTTACAGCCTACGAGCAGTACTTC	CASSLVTAYEQYF
-	TRBV6-6	TRBJ2-3	-	TGTGCCAGCAGTTTCCAGGACACAGATACGCAGTATTTT	CASSFQDTDTQYF
-	TRBV18	TRBJ2-1	-	TGTGCCAGCTCATCCGAGAATGAGCAGTTCTTC	CASSSENEQFF
-	TRBV29-1	TRBJ2-3	-	TGCAGCGTCCCCCGGGACTTGACTCCTGGGAGAGATACGCAGTATTTT	CSVPRDLTPGRDTQYF
once	TRBV9	TRBJ2-3	-	TGTGCCTCCCTGGGCAGGGGTACAGATACGCAGTATTTT	CASLGRGTDTQYF
-	TRBV7-9	TRBJ1-2	TRBD1	TGTGCCAGCAGCTCCGTCTTCGGACAGGGGAACTATGGCTACACCTTC	CASSSVFGQGNYGYTF
-	TRBV21-1	TRBJ1-5	-	TGTGCCAGCACAGGGATATATAGCAATCAGCCCCAGCATTTT	CASTGIYSNQPQHF
-	TRBV30	TRBJ1-5	-	TGTGCCTGGAGTCGGGATAGCAATCAGCCCCAGCATTTT	CAWSRDSNQPQHF
-	TRBV5-1	TRBJ2-5	TRBD1	TGCGCCAGCAGCCTGCAAGGACAGGGGATGGAGACCCAGTACTTC	CASSLQGQGMETQYF
-	TRBV19	TRBJ1-3	-	TGTGCCAGTAGTCTAACCGGAGGGGCGTCGGGAAACACCATATATTTT	CASSLTGGASGNTIYF
-	TRBV29-1	TRBJ2-2	TRBD1	TGCAGCGCTACAGGGGGGAACACCGGGGAGCTGTTTTTT	CSATGGNTGELFF
once	TRBV27	TRBJ2-1	-	TGTGCCAGCAGTTTGTCGGGACTCGATGAGCAGTTCTTC	CASSLSGLDEQFF
-	TRBV7-2	TRBJ2-7	-	TGTGCCAGCAGCTTAGATTCCGCGACACCTACCTACGAGCAGTACTTC	CASSLDSATPTYEQYF
few	TRBV25-1	TRBJ1-1	-	TGTGCCAGCAGTGAATACCGGGGGGACACTGAAGCTTTCTTT	CASSEYRGDTEAFF
-	TRBV19	TRBJ2-6	-	TGTGCCAGTACCGCCGAGGGTGGTGGGGCCAACGTCCTGACTTTC	CASTAEGGGANVLTF
-	TRBV6-4	TRBJ2-1	-	TGTGCCAGCAGTGACACCCCGGGCTCCTACAATGAGCAGTTCTTC	CASSDTPGSYNEQFF
-	TRBV5-8	TRBJ2-7	-	TGTGCCAGCAGCTTCGTTACGGACTTTCGGGCCTACGAGCAGTACTTC	CASSFVTDFRAYEQYF
-	TRBV27	TRBJ2-7	-	TGTGCCAGCAGTTTGTTTAGCTCCTACGAGCAGTACTTC	CASSLFSSYEQYF